This TCR beta chain was observed in a study of beta chain features in type 1 diabetes. Since all of the isolated RNA was reverse transcribed, expressed TCRB transcripts were what got sequenced. The repertoire was sequenced with immunoSEQ multiplex PCR; TCRdb's copy has only in-frame clones and lacks some. The sample has 900,000 or so clones, 15% to 20% seen once; the top ten hold 0.02% to 0.03%. Germline CDR1 SQVTM, CDR2 ANQGSEA. V shed 5 bases and J 2 bases; nucleotides not matched to a gene: 3. This CDR3 is 14 amino acids long. This chain joins TRBV29-1 and TRBJ2-3, with 11 nucleotides matching TRBD2. The sample comprised naive CD4+ T cells from blood. This clonotype was sampled from a woman between 18 and 30 years old in good health. The DNA of the CDR3 is TGCAGCGTTAGGGGACTAGCGGACACAGATACGCAGTATTTT. It translates to CSVRGLADTDTQYF.